Sequencing of this TCR beta chain was carried out in a study of shared clonotypes between healthy human individuals. About the research overall: Donors were a couple of women and a few men aged 18 to 49. Each donor's CD8 memory used one plate, CD8 naive two, each CD4 subset three. The study, taken as a whole, reports: Shared clonotypes across all four donors exceeded non-shared ones in generation probability.

The V end lost 7 bases, the J end lost 0 bases, and 5 bases lay between the germline ends. Germline V gives CDR1 MGHDK, CDR2 SYGVNS. This CDR3 is 12 amino acids long. Terminally differentiated effector memory CD45RA+ cells were left out of the naive CD8 fraction, which was CD45RO-negative and positively selected for CCR7. It was 200 ng DNA, around 32,000 T cell genomes, that sorted-subset replicate PCRs used. This table comes from immunoSEQ multiplex PCR, and its TCRdb copy is limited to in-frame clones, with some not included. This table holds roughly 850,000 clones, approximately 97% found once. As regards this clone: Its target is unknown.

This receptor was identified in a man aged 25-40 years in good health. V is TRBV25-1 and J is TRBJ2-3; D ambiguous. The sequencing sample was made of naive CD8+ T cells sorted from blood. CDR3 region: CASKGSTDTQYF. CDR3 nucleotide sequence: TGTGCCAGCAAGGGCAGCACAGATACGCAGTATTTT.